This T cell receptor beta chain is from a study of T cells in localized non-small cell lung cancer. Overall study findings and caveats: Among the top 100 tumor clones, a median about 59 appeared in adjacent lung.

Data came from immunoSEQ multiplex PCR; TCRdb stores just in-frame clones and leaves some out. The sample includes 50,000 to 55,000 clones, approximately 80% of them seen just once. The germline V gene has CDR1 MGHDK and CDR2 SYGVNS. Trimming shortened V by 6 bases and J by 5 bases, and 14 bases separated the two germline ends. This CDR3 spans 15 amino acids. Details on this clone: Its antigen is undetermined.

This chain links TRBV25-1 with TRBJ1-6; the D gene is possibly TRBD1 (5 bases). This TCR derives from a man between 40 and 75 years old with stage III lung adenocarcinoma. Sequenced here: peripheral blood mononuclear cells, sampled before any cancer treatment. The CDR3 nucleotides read TGTGCCAGCAGACGGGGGGAAACGGATAATTCACCCCTCCACTTT. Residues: CASRRGETDNSPLHF. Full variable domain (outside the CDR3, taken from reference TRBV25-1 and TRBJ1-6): EADIYQTPRYLVIGTGKKITLECSQTMGHDKMYWYQQDPGMELHLIHYSYGVNSTEKGDLSSESTVSRIRTEHFPLTLESARPSHTSQYLCASRRGETDNSPLHFGNGTRLTVT.